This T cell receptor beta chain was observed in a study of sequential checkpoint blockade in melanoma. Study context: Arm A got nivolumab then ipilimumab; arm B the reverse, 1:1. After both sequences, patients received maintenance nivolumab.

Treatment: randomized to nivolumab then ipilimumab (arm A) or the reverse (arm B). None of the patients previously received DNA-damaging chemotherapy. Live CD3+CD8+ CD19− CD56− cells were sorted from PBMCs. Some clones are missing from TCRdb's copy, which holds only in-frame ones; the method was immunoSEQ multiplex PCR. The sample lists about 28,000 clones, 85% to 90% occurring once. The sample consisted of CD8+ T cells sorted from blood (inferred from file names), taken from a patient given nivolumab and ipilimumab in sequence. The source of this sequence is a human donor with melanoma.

CDR3 DNA sequence: TGCGCCAGCAGCCAAGCGGGAGGGGTCGGGGAGCTGTTTTTT. It is translated as CASSQAGGVGELFF. This rearrangement joins TRBV4-3 to TRBJ2-2, with 8 bases aligning to TRBD2. Germline loops: CDR1 LGHNA, CDR2 YSLEER. CDR3 length: 14 amino acids. With V trimmed by 1 base and J by 7 bases, 2 bases remained unmatched.